These 31 T cell receptor beta chains were all obtained from the same sample, sequenced in a study of blood T cell repertoires in COVID-19. Sequencing was performed with immunoSEQ multiplex PCR; in TCRdb, only in-frame clones are kept and a portion is missing. Among about 250,000 clones, roughly nine tenths were seen once, and the ten largest hold 2% to 2.5%. The specimen was PBMCs or T cells enriched from blood (not recorded which). These receptor sequences come from a woman between 18 and 29 years old who had recovered from COVID-19.

This clone was observed a handful of times. CDR3 bases: TGTGCCAGCAGCTTAGGGGATCCAGGGGTCTACGAGCAGTACTTC. Translated, it gives CASSLGDPGVYEQYF. This sequence joins TRBV5-4 and TRBJ2-7, with D perhaps matching TRBD1 (6 bases). The ends were cut back, 2 bases at V and 3 bases at J, with 15 bases in the middle. The CDR3 loop spans 15 amino acids. Per germline, CDR1 SGHNT and CDR2 YYREEE (reference sequence).

The J gene is TRBJ1-6, the V gene TRBV18; unclear D gene. Trimming removed 0 bases at V and 7 bases at J, with 10 bases between. The CDR3 has 15 residues. The germline V gene has CDR1 KGHSH and CDR2 LQKENI. The chain's CDR3 is CASSPPDGRNSPLHF. The DNA of the CDR3 is TGTGCCAGCTCACCACCGGACGGGAGGAATTCACCCCTCCACTTT.

This rearrangement joins TRBV28 to TRBJ1-1, with D perhaps TRBD1 (6 bases). V shed 6 bases and J shed 0 bases, with 8 bases lying between them. This CDR3 is built from 13 residues. Germline V gene sequence: CDR1 MDHEN, CDR2 SYDVKM. CDR3 bases: TGTGCCAGCAGGGACAGATTGAACACTGAAGCTTTCTTT. Amino acid sequence: CASRDRLNTEAFF.

The V call is TRBV12-3 or TRBV12-4, the J call TRBJ1-6; maybe TRBD1 (5 bases). Trimming stripped 6 bases from V and 6 bases from J, with 6 bases between. The length of the CDR3 is 12 residues. The DNA of the CDR3 is TGTGCCAGCAGCGACAGTAATTCACCCCTCCACTTT. Translation: CASSDSNSPLHF.

The gene calls are TRBV27 and TRBJ2-7; the match to TRBD1 covers 9 bases. J was trimmed by 2 bases and V by 6 bases; bases with no gene match: 8. The CDR3 is made up of 15 amino acids. Germline lookup yields CDR1 MNHEY and CDR2 SMNVEV (reference sequence). The CDR3 spells CASRLWGQGAYEQYF. For the CDR3, the DNA is TGTGCCAGCAGGCTATGGGGACAGGGCGCCTACGAGCAGTACTTC.

The CDR3 nucleotides read TGCGCCAGCAGCCAAGAGGAGCAGAGTAACTATGGCTACACCTTC. Amino acids: CASSQEEQSNYGYTF. The V gene is TRBV4-1, the J gene TRBJ1-2; no definite D call. The V end lost 0 bases, the J end lost 1 base, and 9 bases lay between the germline ends. The length of the CDR3 is 15 residues. Germline CDR1 is MGHRA and CDR2 is YSYEKL.

This clone was counted a few times. The chain combines TRBV10-3 with TRBJ1-1; 9 bases map to TRBD1. V trimming: 0 bases; J trimming: 2 bases; junction bases outside the gene matches: 1. Germline V gene data show CDR1 as ENHRY and CDR2 as SYGVKD. This CDR3 has 15 amino acids. Here the CDR3 DNA reads TGTGCCATCAGTGAGTCGGACAGGGGTAACACTGAAGCTTTCTTT. This gives the protein CAISESDRGNTEAFF.

The chain is built from TRBV10-3 and TRBJ2-7, with D perhaps matching TRBD2 (6 bases). Germline-derived CDR1 and CDR2 are ENHRY and SYGVKD. This CDR3 spans 15 amino acids. V dropped 6 bases and J dropped 7 bases, with 22 bases sitting between them. The CDR3 DNA is TGTGCCATCAGGCCCGGGACTTCCTCCTTTGAGGAGCAGTACTTC. Protein sequence: CAIRPGTSSFEEQYF.

This chain connects TRBV5-1 to TRBJ2-7; 10 nucleotides agree with TRBD1. CDR1 and CDR2 from the germline V gene are SGHRS and YFSETQ. The CDR3 spans 16 residues. V was pared by 4 bases and J by 3 bases, with 10 bases of the junction left unmatched. CDR3 residues: CASSLRPGTGDYEQYF. CDR3 coding DNA: TGCGCCAGCAGCCTACGGCCCGGGACAGGGGACTACGAGCAGTACTTC.

The rearrangement joins TRBV2 to TRBJ2-2; 10 positions agree with TRBD2. With 6 bases clipped from V and 0 bases from J, the junction kept 4 bases outside the gene matches. This CDR3 is built from 16 residues. Germline V gives CDR1 SNHLY, CDR2 FYNNEI. CDR3 loop: CASSASGGANTGELFF. The CDR3 DNA follows: TGTGCCAGCAGCGCTAGCGGGGGCGCGAACACCGGGGAGCTGTTTTTT.

The chain uses TRBV27 and TRBJ1-3, with a weak D call TRBD1 (6 bases). The ends were cut back, 0 bases at V and 3 bases at J, with 9 bases in the middle. Germline CDR1 is MNHEY and CDR2 is SMNVEV (reference sequence). The CDR3 totals 15 residues. The CDR3 reads CASSLSSGVGNTIYF. CDR3 nucleotide sequence: TGTGCCAGCAGTTTATCGTCAGGGGTTGGAAACACCATATATTTT.

This rearrangement joins TRBV11-2 to TRBJ2-7; D possibly corresponds to TRBD1 (5 bases). CDR1 is SGHAT and CDR2 is FQNNGV in the germline V gene. The length of the CDR3 is 14 residues. V lost 5 bases and J 2 bases, leaving 13 bases between the germline ends. CDR3 nucleotides: TGTGCCAGCAGCACGCAGGGAAGCGCCTACGAGCAGTACTTC. Amino acids: CASSTQGSAYEQYF.

This chain connects TRBV7-9 to TRBJ1-4; D may be TRBD1 (5 bases). CDR1 and CDR2 from the germline V gene are SEHNR and FQNEAQ (reference sequence). The V end was cut by 1 base, the J end by 7 bases, with 13 bases between. This CDR3 has 15 residues. The chain's CDR3 is CASSLVSGIGEKLFF. The CDR3 region has the DNA TGTGCCAGCAGCTTAGTTTCAGGGATAGGTGAAAAACTGTTTTTT.

Turning to this clone: The junction departs from the called germline gene at one end, perhaps through a read error. Here the CDR3 reads CASSLGPGYAF. The CDR3 region has the DNA TGTGCCAGCAGCCTGGGTCCGGGGTATGCCTTC. This sequence joins TRBV7-9 and TRBJ1-2; no clear D gene. The CDR3 has 11 amino acids. Germline V gene sequence: CDR1 SEHNR, CDR2 FQNEAQ (reference sequence). Full variable domain (missing parts from reference TRBV7-9 and TRBJ1-2): DTGVSQNPRHKITKRGQNVTFRCDPISEHNRLYWYRQTLGQGPEFLTYFQNEAQLEKSRLLSDRFSAERPKGSFSTLEIQRTEQGDSAMYLCASSLGPGYAFGSGTRLTVV.

This chain links TRBV27 with TRBJ2-7, with TRBD2 matching over 8 bases. With 2 bases clipped from V and 2 bases from J, the junction kept 11 bases outside the gene matches. Germline CDR1 is MNHEY and CDR2 is SMNVEV (reference sequence). The CDR3 contains 17 residues. The CDR3 here is CASSLRSIGAGAYEQYF. CDR3 coding DNA: TGTGCCAGCAGTTTAAGGTCAATCGGAGCGGGGGCCTACGAGCAGTACTTC.

The table lists this clone with a count of one. V and J are TRBV11-1 and TRBJ2-2; 9 bases map to TRBD2. Trimming at V came to 9 bases and at J to 0 bases, leaving 8 bases not matched to a gene. CDR3 length: 16 residues. The germline V gene has CDR1 SGHAT and CDR2 FQDESV (reference sequence). This chain's CDR3 is CASRKRGASNTGELFF. The CDR3 DNA reads as TGTGCCAGTAGGAAGCGGGGGGCTTCGAACACCGGGGAGCTGTTTTTT. Combining the CDR3 with reference TRBV11-1 and TRBJ2-2 gives the whole variable domain EAEVAQSPRYKITEKSQAVAFWCDPISGHATLYWYRQILGQGPELLVQFQDESVVDDSQLPKDRFSAERLKGVDSTLKIQPAELGDSAMYLCASRKRGASNTGELFFGEGSRLTVL.

The chain links TRBV19 to TRBJ1-2; the match to TRBD1 covers 8 bases. The germline CDR1 and CDR2 sequences are LNHDA and SQIVND (reference sequence). J was trimmed by 7 bases and V by 4 bases; bases with no gene match: 2. The CDR3 is 12 residues long. CDR3 in amino acids: CASSKDRVGYTF. The CDR3 bases are TGTGCCAGTAGTAAGGACAGGGTTGGCTACACCTTC.

This clone was detected once. This chain uses TRBV18 with TRBJ1-1; TRBD1 aligns across 9 bases. Germline V gene data show CDR1 as KGHSH and CDR2 as LQKENI. V shed 2 bases and J 5 bases; nucleotides not matched to a gene: 3. CDR3 length: 14 residues. Here the CDR3 DNA reads TGTGCCAGCTCACCAAGGGACAGGGTAACTGAAGCTTTCTTT. This translates into CASSPRDRVTEAFF.

The rearrangement uses TRBV15 and TRBJ2-7, with D perhaps TRBD1 (5 bases). Germline V gives CDR1 LNHNV, CDR2 YYDKDF (reference sequence). This CDR3 has 14 amino acids. Trimming took off 1 base at V and 3 bases at J, with 10 bases between the two ends. CDR3 DNA: TGTGCCACCAGCAGAGTGGACACTGACTACGAGCAGTACTTC. Translated: CATSRVDTDYEQYF.

The genes are TRBV28 and TRBJ2-7; D perhaps matches TRBD2 (6 bases). Germline CDR1 reads MDHEN; CDR2 reads SYDVKM. Trimming pared 3 bases from V and 6 bases from J, leaving 12 bases between. The CDR3 consists of 13 residues. CDR3 in DNA: TGTGCCAGCAGTTTTTCGTGGGGAGGCGAGCAGTACTTC. It encodes CASSFSWGGEQYF.

The J gene is TRBJ2-7, the V gene TRBV30; D is ambiguous. This CDR3 contains 13 residues. Germline V gene sequence: CDR1 GTSNPN, CDR2 SVGIG (reference sequence). V dropped 2 bases and J dropped 5 bases, with 13 bases sitting between them. In DNA form, the CDR3 reads TGTGCCTGGAGTTCTAGTCAATTCAACGAGCAGTACTTC. Protein sequence: CAWSSSQFNEQYF.

The chain links TRBV6-4 to TRBJ1-4; D unclear. The CDR3 runs to 13 residues. V was clipped by 6 bases and J by 4 bases, with 9 bases between them. Germline V lookup: CDR1 MRHNA, CDR2 SNTAGT. The DNA of the CDR3 is TGTGCCAGCAGCGAGGGTATTAATGAAAAACTGTTTTTT. It specifies CASSEGINEKLFF.

The CDR3 sequence is CASRQRAGGREGYTF. The CDR3 nucleotides read TGTGCCAGCAGACAAAGAGCAGGGGGGAGAGAAGGCTACACCTTC. The chain links TRBV27 to TRBJ1-2; 7 bases line up with TRBD1. Per the germline V gene, CDR1 is MNHEY and CDR2 is SMNVEV (reference sequence). With 6 bases clipped from V and 8 bases from J, the junction kept 15 bases outside the gene matches. The CDR3 consists of 15 residues.

This sequence joins TRBV6-5 and TRBJ2-7; 9 positions match TRBD1. V shed 4 bases, J shed 2 bases, and the junction held 6 bases outside the gene matches. This CDR3 comprises 15 residues. Germline values: CDR1 MNHEY, CDR2 SVGAGI. As DNA, the CDR3 is TGTGCCAGCAGTTTGCAGGGACAGGGCCCCTACGAGCAGTACTTC. Translation: CASSLQGQGPYEQYF.

The DNA for the CDR3 is TGTGCCATCAGCCCCGGGAACTCCTACGAGCAGTACTTC. Encoded protein: CAISPGNSYEQYF. The chain is built from TRBV10-3 and TRBJ2-7; the D gene is possibly TRBD2 (5 bases). V lost 6 bases and J 0 bases, leaving 9 bases between the germline ends. The length of the CDR3 is 13 residues. Germline CDR1 and CDR2: ENHRY and SYGVKD.

The chain has TRBV27 and TRBJ2-1, with D uncertain. This CDR3 is 13 amino acids long. Germline values: CDR1 MNHEY, CDR2 SMNVEV (reference sequence). The V gene lost 5 bases and the J gene lost 6 bases, with 11 bases spanning the gap. DNA for the CDR3: TGTGCCAGCAGTCCCTATCCCCTCAATGAGCAGTTCTTC. Translated: CASSPYPLNEQFF.

The chain uses TRBV11-2 and TRBJ1-2; a possible D gene is TRBD1 (5 bases). Per the germline V gene, CDR1 is SGHAT and CDR2 is FQNNGV. Trimming removed 0 bases at V and 4 bases at J, with 15 bases between. The CDR3 runs 16 residues. For the CDR3, the DNA is TGTGCCAGCAGCTTAGATAGGACAATGGTCTTCTATGGCTACACCTTC. Protein product: CASSLDRTMVFYGYTF.

The chain has TRBV7-3 and TRBJ1-1, with D possibly matching TRBD1 (5 bases). CDR1 and CDR2 (germline): SGHTA, FQGTGA. Trimming pared 5 bases from V and 2 bases from J, leaving 9 bases between. The CDR3 is made up of 13 amino acids. This chain's CDR3 is CASSATVNTEAFF. The CDR3 DNA is TGTGCCAGCAGCGCGACAGTTAACACTGAAGCTTTCTTT.

The chain combines TRBV6-5 with TRBJ2-7; 10 bases fit TRBD2. The length of the CDR3 is 15 residues. Germline V lookup: CDR1 MNHEY, CDR2 SVGAGI. The ends lost 9 bases at V and 2 bases at J; junction bases unmatched: 10. CDR3 loop: CASWRSGGVTYEQYF. In DNA form, the CDR3 reads TGTGCCAGTTGGAGAAGCGGGGGGGTAACCTACGAGCAGTACTTC.

The chain is built from TRBV18 and TRBJ2-2; 9 bases align to TRBD1. This CDR3 region has 15 residues. The germline V gene encodes CDR1 KGHSH and CDR2 LQKENI. Losses at the gene ends were 5 bases for V and 4 bases for J; bases not matched to a gene: 5. The CDR3 loop is CASSSGTGSTGELFF. CDR3 bases: TGTGCCAGCTCATCCGGGACAGGGAGCACCGGGGAGCTGTTTTTT.

In its sample, this clone was seen once. The chain recombines TRBV21-1 with TRBJ1-2. TRBV21-1 is a known pseudogene. The CDR3 runs 13 residues. In nucleotides, the CDR3 is TGTGCCGTAGTGGAACGGGTGGGCTATGGCTACACCTTC. Translated: CAVVERVGYGYTF.